The 2 T cell receptor beta chains below come from one sample, sequenced in a study of cytomegalovirus exposure and HLA in healthy donors. Method: immunoSEQ multiplex PCR; TCRdb's copy keeps in-frame clones and lacks some. The data contain about 68,000 clones, about nine tenths of them singletons. Sample: PBMCs. These receptors originate from a young man in good health and CMV-seronegative.

The chain is built from TRBV5-6 and TRBJ1-5; D unresolved. With 4 bases removed from V and 6 bases from J, the gap between germline ends came to 11 bases. The germline V gene has CDR1 SGHDT and CDR2 YYEEEE. The CDR3 length is 13 residues. Here the CDR3 reads CASSRRISQPQHF. CDR3 DNA: TGTGCCAGCAGCCGCAGGATTTCTCAGCCCCAGCATTTT.

This clone was detected once. The sample holds other DNA sequences that translate to the same CDR3. V is TRBV27 and J is TRBJ2-7; 9 bases map to TRBD1. Germline V gives CDR1 MNHEY, CDR2 SMNVEV (reference sequence). Trimming removed 4 bases from V and 2 bases from J; junction bases left unmatched: 6. The CDR3 runs 15 residues. DNA for the CDR3: TGTGCCAGCAGTTCTCCGGGACAGGGAACCTACGAGCAGTACTTC. Residues: CASSSPGQGTYEQYF.